This T cell receptor beta chain stems from a study of cytomegalovirus exposure and HLA in healthy donors. The wider study: Caucasian-associated ancestry cluster membership applied to about 83% of approximately 420 genotyped donors.

The CDR3 is 16 amino acids. Germline trimming cut 3 bases from V and 3 bases from J; bases unmatched to any gene: 7. Germline CDR1 MGHRA, CDR2 YSYEKL. Findings and caveats of the study: It was confirmed in vitro that a few of the CMV-associated chains were specific for CMV antigens. Presence/absence analyses took donor sequencing depth as roughly uniform.

The PCR ran on 60 Vbeta and 13 Jbeta primers. Using immunoSEQ multiplex PCR, the repertoire was profiled, and TCRdb retains in-frame clones only, with some absent. This table has some 210,000 clones, around 73% appearing once. This clone has just one count. Its antigen is unknown. The clonotype was recovered from a male donor in good health and CMV-seronegative. Sequenced: PBMCs. The chain joins TRBV4-1 to TRBJ2-3, with 9 bases matching TRBD2. The CDR3 coding sequence is TGCGCCAGCAGCCACCACATAGCGGGAGCAACAGATACGCAGTATTTT. Translated, it gives CASSHHIAGATDTQYF.